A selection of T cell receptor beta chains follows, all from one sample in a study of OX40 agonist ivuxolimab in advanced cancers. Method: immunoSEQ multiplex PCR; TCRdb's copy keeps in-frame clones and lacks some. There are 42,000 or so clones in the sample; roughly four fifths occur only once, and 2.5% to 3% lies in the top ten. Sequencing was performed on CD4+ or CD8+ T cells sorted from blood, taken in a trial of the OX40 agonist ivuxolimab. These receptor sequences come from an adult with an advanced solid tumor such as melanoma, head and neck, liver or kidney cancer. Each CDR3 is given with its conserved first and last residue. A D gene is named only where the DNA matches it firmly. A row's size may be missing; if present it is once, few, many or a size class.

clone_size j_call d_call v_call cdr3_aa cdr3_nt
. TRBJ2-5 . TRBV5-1 CASSPGAGQETQYF TGCGCCAGCAGCCCCGGAGCGGGTCAAGAGACCCAGTACTTC
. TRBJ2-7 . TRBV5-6 CASSWTPGYEQYF TGTGCCAGCAGCTGGACCCCGGGATACGAGCAGTACTTC
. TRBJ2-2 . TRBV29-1 CSVVASRVAGELFF TGCAGCGTTGTAGCCTCAAGGGTGGCCGGGGAGCTGTTTTTT
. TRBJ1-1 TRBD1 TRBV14 CASSSQGRGTGNTEAFF TGTGCCAGCAGCTCGCAAGGAAGGGGGACAGGGAACACTGAAGCTTTCTTT
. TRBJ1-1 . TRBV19 CASSPHRDPNTEAFF TGTGCCAGTAGTCCGCACAGGGATCCGAACACTGAAGCTTTCTTT
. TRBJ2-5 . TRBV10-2 CASSEASDQETQYF TGCGCCAGCAGTGAGGCTAGCGACCAAGAGACCCAGTACTTC
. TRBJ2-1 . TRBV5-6 CASSTQDSRNEQFF TGTGCCAGCAGCACCCAGGACAGCCGCAATGAGCAGTTCTTC
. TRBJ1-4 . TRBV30 CAWSAGVGEKLFF TGTGCCTGGAGTGCAGGGGTCGGCGAAAAACTGTTTTTT
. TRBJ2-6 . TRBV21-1 CASSKGPRGRTDSGANVLTF TGTGCCAGCAGCAAAGGGCCCCGAGGACGTACCGACTCTGGGGCCAACGTCCTGACTTTC
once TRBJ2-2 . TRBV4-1 CASSREPTNTGELFF TGCGCCAGCAGCCGTGAACCTACGAACACCGGGGAGCTGTTTTTT
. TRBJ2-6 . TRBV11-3 CASSPTGSSGANVLTF TGTGCCAGCAGCCCGACAGGCAGCTCTGGGGCCAACGTCCTGACTTTC
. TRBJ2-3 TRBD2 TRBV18 CASSSPGGSPTDTQYF TGTGCCAGCTCCTCGCCAGGCGGGAGCCCCACAGATACGCAGTATTTT
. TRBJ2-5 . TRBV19 CASSTRSGQETQYF TGTGCCAGTAGTACCCGGTCGGGACAAGAGACCCAGTACTTC
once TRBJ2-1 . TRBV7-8 CASSLREASFGYNEQFF TGTGCCAGCAGCTTACGGGAAGCTAGTTTTGGTTACAATGAGCAGTTCTTC
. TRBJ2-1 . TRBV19 CASRGRGYNEQFF TGTGCCAGTAGGGGCAGGGGCTACAATGAGCAGTTCTTC
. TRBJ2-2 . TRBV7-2 CASSRPGRVSNTGELFF TGTGCCAGCAGCCGACCGGGTCGGGTATCGAACACCGGGGAGCTGTTTTTT
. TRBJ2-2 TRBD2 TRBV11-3 CASSGGRADTGELFF TGTGCCAGCAGTGGAGGGAGGGCGGACACCGGGGAGCTGTTTTTT
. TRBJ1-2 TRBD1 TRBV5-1 CASKTGQDRDYGYTF TGCGCCAGCAAAACTGGTCAGGACAGGGACTATGGCTACACCTTC
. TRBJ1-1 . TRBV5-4 CASSGVPQGYTEAFF TGTGCCAGCAGCGGGGTCCCACAGGGATACACTGAAGCTTTCTTT
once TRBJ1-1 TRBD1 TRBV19 CASSPEQGATEAFF TGTGCCAGTAGTCCGGAACAGGGGGCCACTGAAGCTTTCTTT
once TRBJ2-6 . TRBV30 CAWGQTSANVLTF TGTGCCTGGGGCCAGACGTCGGCCAACGTCCTGACTTTC
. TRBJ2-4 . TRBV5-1 CASSLGGLKNIQYF TGCGCCAGCAGCTTGGGAGGGCTCAAAAACATTCAGTACTTC
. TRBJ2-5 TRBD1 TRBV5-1 CASRSQGAQETQYF TGCGCCAGCAGGTCACAGGGGGCACAAGAGACCCAGTACTTC
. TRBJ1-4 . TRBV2 CASQKGPRATNEKLFF TGTGCCAGCCAAAAGGGGCCCAGAGCAACTAATGAAAAACTGTTTTTT
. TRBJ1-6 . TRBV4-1 CASSESGSSYNSPLHF TGCGCCAGCAGCGAATCAGGGAGCTCCTATAATTCACCCCTCCACTTT
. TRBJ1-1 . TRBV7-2 CASSSQGNTEAFF TGTGCCAGCAGCTCCCAGGGAAACACTGAAGCTTTCTTT
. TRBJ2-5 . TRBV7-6 CASSSGGETQYF TGTGCCAGCAGCTCTGGGGGGGAGACCCAGTACTTC
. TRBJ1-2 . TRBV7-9 CASSFNRAGYTF TGTGCCAGCAGCTTTAACAGGGCTGGCTACACCTTC
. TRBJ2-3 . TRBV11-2 CASSLGTSVDTQYF TGTGCCAGCAGCTTAGGGACTTCGGTCGATACGCAGTATTTT
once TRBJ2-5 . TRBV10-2 CASSTYAQETQYF TGCGCCAGCAGTACTTACGCTCAAGAGACCCAGTACTTC
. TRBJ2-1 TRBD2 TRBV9 CASSVEDGRIGSYNEQFF TGTGCCAGCAGCGTAGAGGACGGGAGGATAGGGTCCTACAATGAGCAGTTCTTC
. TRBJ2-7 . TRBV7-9 CASSLVTFPYEQYF TGTGCCAGCAGCTTAGTCACCTTCCCCTACGAGCAGTACTTC
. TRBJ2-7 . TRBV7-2 CASSSRSSYEQYF TGTGCCAGCAGCAGTAGGAGCTCCTACGAGCAGTACTTC
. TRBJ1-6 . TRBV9 CASSLDSHHNSPLHF TGTGCCAGCAGCCTCGATTCCCACCATAATTCACCCCTCCACTTT
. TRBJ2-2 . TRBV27 CASSFSGGGGELFF TGTGCCAGCAGTTTCTCTGGGGGCGGCGGGGAGCTGTTTTTT
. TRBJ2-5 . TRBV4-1 CASSQADGGETQYF TGCGCCAGCAGCCAAGCCGATGGAGGAGAGACCCAGTACTTC